This T cell receptor beta chain was observed in a study of OX40 agonist ivuxolimab in advanced cancers. Overall study findings and caveats: It was also the case that some nonresponders had low normalized T-cell clonal expansion.

Blood draws occurred at baseline, cycle 4 day 1, and cycle 7 day 1. The CDR3 totals 13 residues. Trimming removed 1 base at V and 16 bases at J, with 14 bases between. The germline gives CDR1 SGHTA, CDR2 FQGNSA. A word on this clone: Antigen unknown.

Using immunoSEQ multiplex PCR, the repertoire was profiled, and TCRdb retains in-frame clones only, with some absent. The sample has 80,000 or so clones, roughly 90% seen once. The origin of this receptor is an adult with an advanced solid tumor such as melanoma, head and neck, liver or kidney cancer. V is TRBV7-2 and J is TRBJ1-6, with a tentative D call TRBD1 (5 bases). Sequencing used CD4+ or CD8+ T cells sorted from blood, obtained in a trial of the OX40 agonist ivuxolimab. The CDR3 DNA sequence: TGTGCCAGCAGCTTAGGGGGAGGAGACAGTCTCCACTTT. Amino acid sequence: CASSLGGGDSLHF.